The 27 T cell receptor beta chains below were found in one sample sequenced in a study of cytotoxic CD8 clonotypes in ibrutinib-treated CLL. Sequenced by immunoSEQ multiplex PCR; TCRdb stores in-frame clones only, minus some. The data contain about 130,000 clones, around four fifths of them singletons. The sequences come from PBMCs, collected after 24 months of ibrutinib treatment. The receptors stem from a human donor with chronic lymphocytic leukemia.

V is TRBV6-5 and J is TRBJ1-3; no definite D call. The CDR3 is 13 residues long. With 2 bases removed from V and 0 bases from J, the gap between germline ends came to 2 bases. Germline loops: CDR1 MNHEY, CDR2 SVGAGI. The CDR3 nucleotides read TGTGCCAGCAGTTACAGCTCTGGAAACACCATATATTTT. Translated, it gives CASSYSSGNTIYF.

V gene TRBV19 combines with J gene TRBJ1-5; 9 nucleotides match TRBD1. Losses at the gene ends were 8 bases for V and 2 bases for J; bases not matched to a gene: 7. This CDR3 spans 15 amino acids. CDR1 and CDR2 (germline): LNHDA, SQIVND (reference sequence). CDR3 sequence: CASGVTGGGNQPQHF. CDR3 bases: TGTGCCAGTGGGGTTACAGGGGGCGGCAATCAGCCCCAGCATTTT. Filled out from reference TRBV19 and TRBJ1-5, the complete variable domain reads DGGITQSPKYLFRKEGQNVTLSCEQNLNHDAMYWYRQDPGQGLRLIYYSQIVNDFQKGDIAEGYSVSREKKESFPLTVTSAQKNPTAFYLCASGVTGGGNQPQHFGDGTRLSIL.

This chain joins TRBV6-1 and TRBJ1-6, with 9 nucleotides matching TRBD1. This CDR3 contains 17 residues. The V and J ends lost 0 bases and 10 bases, in that order; junction bases with no gene match: 10. Germline V gene sequence: CDR1 MNHNS, CDR2 SASEGT. CDR3 DNA sequence: TGTGCCAGCAGTGAAGCGCAGGAGACAGGGGGTTTGTCACCCCTCCACTTT. As protein: CASSEAQETGGLSPLHF.

A word on this clone: Other nucleotide sequences from this sample produce the same CDR3. The CDR3, as DNA: TGTGCCAGCAGTTTGGGGAGATTGAACACTGAAGCTTTCTTT. This sequence encodes CASSLGRLNTEAFF. V gene TRBV27 combines with J gene TRBJ1-1; D is uncertain. Looked up from germline, CDR1 is MNHEY and CDR2 is SMNVEV (reference sequence). The CDR3 covers 14 residues. V lost 3 bases and J lost 0, with 8 bases in between.

The chain is built from TRBV9 and TRBJ2-7, with TRBD2 identical over 8 bases. This CDR3 spans 17 amino acids. Trimming cost V 4 bases and J 7 bases; bases outside gene matches: 19. The germline CDR1 and CDR2 sequences are SGDLS and YYNGEE. CDR3 in amino acids: CASSPPRAGGAGGEQYF. The CDR3 DNA is TGTGCCAGCAGCCCACCTCGCGCGGGGGGCGCGGGTGGAGAGCAGTACTTC. The whole variable domain, filled in from reference TRBV9 and TRBJ2-7, reads DSGVTQTPKHLITATGQRVTLRCSPRSGDLSVYWYQQSLDQGLQFLIQYYNGEERAKGNILERFSAQQFPDLHSELNLSSLELGDSALYFCASSPPRAGGAGGEQYFGPGTRLTVT.

The V call is TRBV11-2, the J call TRBJ2-4; 8 nucleotides align to TRBD2. This CDR3 region has 15 residues. Germline lookup yields CDR1 SGHAT and CDR2 FQNNGV. V gave up 5 bases and J gave up 4 bases; unmatched junction bases: 7. CDR3 DNA sequence: TGTGCCAGCAGCCGCCTCGGGGGGGCGAAAAACATTCAGTACTTC. It encodes CASSRLGGAKNIQYF.

The chain employs TRBV5-6 and TRBJ2-2, with D possibly matching TRBD2 (5 bases). Germline V CDR1 and CDR2: SGHDT, YYEEEE. There are 14 residues in the CDR3. V dropped 4 bases and J dropped 8 bases, with 15 bases sitting between them. The CDR3 DNA reads TGTGCCAGCAGCCCCCCGGCGGGTTGGGGGGAGCTGTTTTTT. Protein product: CASSPPAGWGELFF.

The chain carries TRBV10-3 and TRBJ1-5; no firm D call. The CDR3 extends over 14 amino acids. Germline assignment: CDR1 ENHRY and CDR2 SYGVKD. Trimming removed 3 bases from V and 0 bases from J, with 6 bases in between. CDR3 in DNA: TGTGCCATCAGTGACGACGGTAGCAATCAGCCCCAGCATTTT. Residues: CAISDDGSNQPQHF.

V gene TRBV19 combines with J gene TRBJ1-5; D possibly corresponds to TRBD1 (5 bases). The V and J ends lost 3 bases and 4 bases respectively, with 13 bases between them. The CDR3 spans 15 residues. Per the germline V gene, CDR1 is LNHDA and CDR2 is SQIVND (reference sequence). CDR3 sequence (DNA): TGTGCCAGTAGTATTAGTCCAGGGCGGAATCAGCCCCAGCATTTT. This sequence encodes CASSISPGRNQPQHF.

The chain employs TRBV19 and TRBJ2-7; D not certain. The germline CDR1 and CDR2 sequences are LNHDA and SQIVND (reference sequence). The CDR3 extends over 11 amino acids. Trimming left V 5 bases short and J 4 bases short, with 6 bases between. The CDR3 region is CASSYGYEQYF. CDR3 nucleotide sequence: TGTGCCAGTAGTTACGGGTACGAGCAGTACTTC.

The rearrangement uses TRBV4-3 and TRBJ1-6; weak D call: TRBD1 (5 bases). Germline CDR1 is LGHNA and CDR2 is YSLEER. The CDR3 is 15 residues long. Trimming removed 1 base at V and 5 bases at J, with 9 bases between. Here the CDR3 DNA reads TGCGCCAGCAGCCAAGGGCGACAGAATAATTCACCCCTCCACTTT. This translates into CASSQGRQNNSPLHF.

This clone has only one observation. V is TRBV11-3 and J is TRBJ2-2; no firm D call. V lost 2 bases, J lost 8 bases, and 3 bases lay in between. Germline loops: CDR1 SGHNT, CDR2 YENEEA. CDR3 length: 11 residues. CDR3 in amino acids: CASSLRGELFF. The CDR3 DNA follows: TGTGCCAGCAGCTTACGGGGGGAGCTGTTTTTT.

This clone came up once. This rearrangement joins TRBV27 to TRBJ2-6, with D possibly called TRBD1 or TRBD2 (5 bases each). The germline V and J ends were trimmed by 5 bases and 4 bases, with 12 bases remaining between them. The V gene's germline CDR1 is MNHEY and CDR2 SMNVEV (reference sequence). The CDR3 loop spans 15 amino acids. CDR3 region: CASSPRDRGANVLTF. The CDR3 bases are TGTGCCAGCAGTCCTAGGGACCGAGGGGCCAACGTCCTGACTTTC.

V and J are TRBV5-1 and TRBJ2-3; perhaps TRBD1 as D (6 bases). Germline V gene data show CDR1 as SGHRS and CDR2 as YFSETQ. V gave up 4 bases and J gave up 0 bases, with 15 bases separating them. This CDR3 comprises 16 residues. This chain's CDR3 is CASSRAPGQSTDTQYF. The CDR3, as DNA: TGCGCCAGCAGCCGCGCCCCGGGACAAAGCACAGATACGCAGTATTTT.

The chain has TRBV7-9 and TRBJ2-1, with TRBD1 identical over 7 bases. V was clipped by 8 bases and J by 0 bases; unmatched bases: 4. This CDR3 comprises 14 residues. The germline gives CDR1 SEHNR, CDR2 FQNEAQ (reference sequence). The CDR3 nucleotides read TGTGCCAGCCCGACAGGGAGCTCCTACAATGAGCAGTTCTTC. It encodes CASPTGSSYNEQFF.

This chain connects TRBV4-1 to TRBJ2-3; D may match TRBD1 or TRBD2 (5 bases each). Germline V gives CDR1 MGHRA, CDR2 YSYEKL. The CDR3 extends over 18 amino acids. The V gene lost 6 bases and the J gene lost 1 base, with 23 bases spanning the gap. This CDR3 reads CASRERWSVWGRTDTQYF. CDR3 coding DNA: TGCGCCAGCAGAGAACGGTGGTCGGTGTGGGGACGCACAGATACGCAGTATTTT.

The chain has TRBV19 and TRBJ1-5, with D possibly matching TRBD1 (6 bases). V shed 5 bases and J shed 3 bases, with 11 bases lying between them. Per germline, CDR1 LNHDA and CDR2 SQIVND (reference sequence). This CDR3 region has 14 residues. CDR3 amino acids: CASSPGAINQPQHF. CDR3 sequence (DNA): TGTGCCAGTAGTCCAGGGGCGATCAATCAGCCCCAGCATTTT.

The chain carries TRBV19 and TRBJ2-7; 8 bases match TRBD2. The CDR3 contains 15 residues. After removal of 7 bases from V and 0 bases from J, the junction contained 8 bases not matched to a gene. CDR1 LNHDA and CDR2 SQIVND come from the germline V gene (reference sequence). The CDR3 DNA reads TGTGCCAGTACTCGGGGGGGCGGCATCTCCTACGAGCAGTACTTC. This gives the protein CASTRGGGISYEQYF.

The chain links TRBV10-3 to TRBJ2-7, with 7 positions matching TRBD1. Losses at the gene ends were 4 bases for V and 6 bases for J; bases not matched to a gene: 6. Germline assignment: CDR1 ENHRY and CDR2 SYGVKD. The CDR3 sequence is 13 residues long. The CDR3, as DNA: TGTGCCATCAGTGTGGGGACAGTTGGCGAGCAGTACTTC. This sequence encodes CAISVGTVGEQYF.

This chain links TRBV6-5 with TRBJ2-7; 9 bases match TRBD1. Germline trimming cut 6 bases from V and 4 bases from J; bases unmatched to any gene: 7. The CDR3 contains 14 residues. Germline V gene data show CDR1 as MNHEY and CDR2 as SVGAGI. The CDR3 region is CASSTGTGKYEQYF. The CDR3 DNA reads as TGTGCCAGCAGCACCGGGACAGGGAAATACGAGCAGTACTTC.

The chain joins TRBV28 to TRBJ2-1, with TRBD1 identical over 7 bases. CDR1 is MDHEN and CDR2 is SYDVKM in the germline V gene. The CDR3 has 15 residues. J gave up 7 bases and V 2 bases, and 8 bases lay outside the gene matches. The DNA for the CDR3 is TGTGCCAGCAGTTTAAGAGGCCAGGGGGTGAATGAGCAGTTCTTC. Translation: CASSLRGQGVNEQFF.

The rearrangement joins TRBV7-2 to TRBJ2-3; the D is unclear. CDR3 length: 11 residues. Germline V lookup: CDR1 SGHTA, CDR2 FQGNSA. Trimming removed 5 bases at V and 5 bases at J, with 5 bases between. DNA of the CDR3: TGTGCCAGCAGCCGAGAAGATACGCAGTATTTT. This gives the protein CASSREDTQYF. Together with reference TRBV7-2 and TRBJ2-3, the CDR3 gives the full variable domain: GAGVSQSPSNKVTEKGKDVELRCDPISGHTALYWYRQSLGQGLEFLIYFQGNSAPDKSGLPSDRFSAERTGGSVSTLTIQRTQQEDSAVYLCASSREDTQYFGPGTRLTVL.

The chain couples TRBV2 to TRBJ1-5, with TRBD1 matching over 9 bases. Germline V CDR1 and CDR2: SNHLY, FYNNEI. The CDR3 runs to 14 residues. With 3 bases clipped from V and 6 bases from J, the junction kept 3 bases outside the gene matches. This CDR3 reads CASSEGTGSQPQHF. The CDR3 DNA follows: TGTGCCAGCAGTGAGGGGACAGGGAGTCAGCCCCAGCATTTT.

Comment on this clone: At one end the junction does not follow the germline gene, possibly because of a read error. Other DNA sequences in the same sample also yield this CDR3. This chain links TRBV7-9 with TRBJ2-7, with D possibly being TRBD1 (5 bases). This CDR3 has 14 residues. Per germline, CDR1 SEHNR and CDR2 FQNEAQ (reference sequence). The CDR3 is CASSPQGTAYEQYF. The CDR3 nucleotides read TGCGCCAGCAGCCCCCAGGGCACAGCCTACGAGCAGTACTTC.

The chain combines TRBV30 with TRBJ1-5; TRBD1 is a possible D gene (5 bases). The CDR3 contains 16 residues. Germline V lookup: CDR1 GTSNPN, CDR2 SVGIG (reference sequence). V lost 0 bases and J 0 bases, leaving 12 bases between the germline ends. DNA of the CDR3: TGTGCCTGGAGTGTAACGGGGACCGTTAGCAATCAGCCCCAGCATTTT. It encodes CAWSVTGTVSNQPQHF.

The V and J genes are TRBV10-3 and TRBJ1-5; D unclear. Trimming pared 2 bases from V and 4 bases from J, leaving 9 bases between. The germline V gene has CDR1 ENHRY and CDR2 SYGVKD. The CDR3 is 14 residues long. CDR3 in amino acids: CAISEQVQNQPQHF. For the CDR3, the DNA is TGTGCCATCAGTGAGCAGGTTCAGAATCAGCCCCAGCATTTT.

DNA of the CDR3: TGTGCCAGCAGCGGAATGCAGGGGGCCAGTTCACCCCTCCACTTT. It encodes CASSGMQGASSPLHF. V is TRBV7-8 and J is TRBJ1-6, with 8 bases fitting TRBD1. The V gene end was trimmed by 5 bases and the J gene end by 9 bases; junction bases not matched to a gene: 9. The CDR3 extends over 15 amino acids. Germline V gives CDR1 SGHVS, CDR2 FQNEAQ.